Ten or more counts support the clone carrying this T cell receptor beta chain. What it binds is unknown. The TCR library protocol attached unique molecular identifiers to the individual cDNA molecules. One entry per CDR3 protein, called by TCRdb with MiXCR from the 5' RACE reads. Here the sample spans 50,000 to 75,000 distinct CDR3 sequences, roughly 9% being singletons. In germline, CDR1 is SGHTA, CDR2 FQGTGA. J gave up 4 bases and V 5 bases, and 6 bases lay outside the gene matches. The CDR3 consists of 14 residues. This sample is drawn from a study of early T cells in non-severe SARS-CoV-2 infection. Whole-study context: The sequenced material was bulk RNA from unsorted whole blood, and its chains were unpaired. Study observations and caveats: Matches to VDJdb favored anti-spike CD8 responses and missed private and CD4 specificities.

The TCR comes from an adult who was a healthcare worker with PCR-confirmed SARS-CoV-2 infection or an uninfected control (not recorded which). The chain carries TRBV7-3 and TRBJ1-1; the match to TRBD1 covers 8 bases. The sample in question was whole blood, obtained at baseline. The CDR3 sequence: CASSTQGVATEAFF. The CDR3 DNA reads TGTGCCAGCAGCACACAGGGGGTGGCCACTGAAGCTTTCTTT.